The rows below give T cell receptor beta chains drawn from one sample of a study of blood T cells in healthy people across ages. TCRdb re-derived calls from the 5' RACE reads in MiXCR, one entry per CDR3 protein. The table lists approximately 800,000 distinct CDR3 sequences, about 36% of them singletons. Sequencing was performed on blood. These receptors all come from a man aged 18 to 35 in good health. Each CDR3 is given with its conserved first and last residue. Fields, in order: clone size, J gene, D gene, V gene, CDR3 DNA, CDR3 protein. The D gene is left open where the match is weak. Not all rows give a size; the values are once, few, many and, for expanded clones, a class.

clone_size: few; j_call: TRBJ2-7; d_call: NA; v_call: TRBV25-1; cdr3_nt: TGTGCCAGCAGTGAACTGAGGGGGAGGCCCTACGAGCAGTACTTC; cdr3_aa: CASSELRGRPYEQYF
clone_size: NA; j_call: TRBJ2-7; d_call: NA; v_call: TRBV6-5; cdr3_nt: TGTGCCAGCAGTTACTCAGTCGGAGACAGCGCATCCTACGAGCAGTACTTC; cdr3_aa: CASSYSVGDSASYEQYF
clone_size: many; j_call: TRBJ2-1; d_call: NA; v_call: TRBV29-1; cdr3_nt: TGCAGCGTTGGTCGGGGGGCCGCCTACAATGAGCAGTTCTTC; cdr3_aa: CSVGRGAAYNEQFF
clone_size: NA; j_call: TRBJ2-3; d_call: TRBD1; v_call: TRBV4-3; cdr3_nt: TGCGCCAGCAGCCAAGATTTCGGGACAGCGAGCACAGATGCGCAGTATTTT; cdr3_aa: CASSQDFGTASTDAQYF
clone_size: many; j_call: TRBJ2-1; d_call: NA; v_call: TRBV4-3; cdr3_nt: TGCGCCAGCAGCCAAGTGATTCGTGGAGCGAAGCAGTTCTTC; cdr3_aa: CASSQVIRGAKQFF
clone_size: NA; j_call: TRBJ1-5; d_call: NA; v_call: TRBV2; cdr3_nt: TGTGCCAGCAGTGGTGGACAGATTAGCAATCAGCCCCAGCATTTT; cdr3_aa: CASSGGQISNQPQHF
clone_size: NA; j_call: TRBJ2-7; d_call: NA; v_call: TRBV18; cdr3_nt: TGTGCCAGCTCACTAGGGACTACAGGGTCGCCGAGGTCCTACAATGAGCAGTACTTC; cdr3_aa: CASSLGTTGSPRSYNEQYF
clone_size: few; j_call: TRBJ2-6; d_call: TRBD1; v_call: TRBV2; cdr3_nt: TGTGCCAGAGGACAGGTTGAGGGTGAGGCCAACGTCCTGACTTTC; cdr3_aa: CARGQVEGEANVLTF
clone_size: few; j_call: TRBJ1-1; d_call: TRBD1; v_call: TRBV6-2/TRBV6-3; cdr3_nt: TGTGCCAGCAGTTCCGGGGGGACAGGGTTCACTGAAGCTTTCTTT; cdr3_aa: CASSSGGTGFTEAFF
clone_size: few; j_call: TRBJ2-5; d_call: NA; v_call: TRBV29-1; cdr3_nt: TGCAGCGAGAGGGACCCTAGGGGGCAGTACTTC; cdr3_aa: CSERDPRGQYF
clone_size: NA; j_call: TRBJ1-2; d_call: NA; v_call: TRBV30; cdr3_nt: TGTGCCTGGAGTGTGGGAGACTATGGCTACACCTTC; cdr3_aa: CAWSVGDYGYTF
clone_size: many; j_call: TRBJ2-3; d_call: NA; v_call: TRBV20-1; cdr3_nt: TGCAGTGCTTGGACTAAGGAGCAGTATTTT; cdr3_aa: CSAWTKEQYF
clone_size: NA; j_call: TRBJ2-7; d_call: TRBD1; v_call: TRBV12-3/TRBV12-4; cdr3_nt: TGTGCCAGCAGTTCTGCACAGGGGAAGCCCTACGAGCAGTACTTC; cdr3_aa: CASSSAQGKPYEQYF
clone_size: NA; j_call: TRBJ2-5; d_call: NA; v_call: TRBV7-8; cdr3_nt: TGTGCCAGCAGCCCAGAGGGGACACTCGGAAAGACCCAGTACTTC; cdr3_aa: CASSPEGTLGKTQYF
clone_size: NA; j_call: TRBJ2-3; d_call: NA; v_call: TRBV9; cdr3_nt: TGTGCCAGCAGCGTCGGCGGGGACACAGATATGCAGTATTTT; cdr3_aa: CASSVGGDTDMQYF
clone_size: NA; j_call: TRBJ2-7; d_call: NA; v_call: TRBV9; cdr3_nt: TGTGCCAGCAGCGTAGAGGAAGGGGGGTTCGACGAGCAGTACTTC; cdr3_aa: CASSVEEGGFDEQYF
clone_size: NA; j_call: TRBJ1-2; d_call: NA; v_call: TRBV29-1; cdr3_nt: TGCAGCGCTTCGATAAACTATGGCTACACCTTC; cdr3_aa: CSASINYGYTF
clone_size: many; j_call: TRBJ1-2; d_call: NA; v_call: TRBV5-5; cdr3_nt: TGTGCCAGCAGCCCCAGGGGAAGCGGCTACACCTTC; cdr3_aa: CASSPRGSGYTF
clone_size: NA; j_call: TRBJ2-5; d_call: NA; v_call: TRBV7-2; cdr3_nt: TGTGCCAGCAGCTTAGCCACAAACCAGGACGTCGAGACCCAGTACTTC; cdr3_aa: CASSLATNQDVETQYF
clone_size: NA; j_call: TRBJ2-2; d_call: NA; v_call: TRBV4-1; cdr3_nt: TGCGCCAGCAGCCAAGCTGAAGGGGGTGTGGGCACCGGGGAGCTGTTTTTT; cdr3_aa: CASSQAEGGVGTGELFF
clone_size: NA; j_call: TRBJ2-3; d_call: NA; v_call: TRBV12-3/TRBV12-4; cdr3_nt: TGTGCCAGCACCGACAGAGTCGTGAGAGCAGATACGCAGTATTTT; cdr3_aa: CASTDRVVRADTQYF
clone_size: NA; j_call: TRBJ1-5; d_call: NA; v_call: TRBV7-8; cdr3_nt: TGTGCCAGCAGCTACGAGGGCAACGGCAATCAGCCCCAGCATTTT; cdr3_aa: CASSYEGNGNQPQHF
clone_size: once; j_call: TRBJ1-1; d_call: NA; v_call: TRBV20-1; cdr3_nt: TGCAGTGCTATGAAGGGGGGCACTGAAGCTTTCTTT; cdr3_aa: CSAMKGGTEAFF
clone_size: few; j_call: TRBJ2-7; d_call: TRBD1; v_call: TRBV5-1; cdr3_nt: TGCGCCAGCAGCTGGGGACAGGGAAGGTCCTACGAGCAGTACTTC; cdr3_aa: CASSWGQGRSYEQYF
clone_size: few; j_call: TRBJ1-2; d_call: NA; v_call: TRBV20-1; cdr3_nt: TGCAGTGCTAGTGACAAGAACTATGGCTACACCTTC; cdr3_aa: CSASDKNYGYTF
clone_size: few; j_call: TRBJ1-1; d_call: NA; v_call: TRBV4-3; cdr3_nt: TGCGCCAGCAGCCAAGATATTATTTCTCAGGGTGAAGCTTTCTTT; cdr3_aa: CASSQDIISQGEAFF
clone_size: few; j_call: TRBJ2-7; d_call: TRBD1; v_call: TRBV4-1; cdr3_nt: TGCGCCAGCAGCCAGAGCGACAGGGGCTACGAGCAGTACTTC; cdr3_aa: CASSQSDRGYEQYF
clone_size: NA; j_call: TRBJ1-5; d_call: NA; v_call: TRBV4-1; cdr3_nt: TGCGCCAGCAGCCAAGTAAGGAGGGATCAGCCCCAGCATTTT; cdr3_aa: CASSQVRRDQPQHF
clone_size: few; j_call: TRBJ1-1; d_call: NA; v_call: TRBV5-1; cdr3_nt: TGCGCCAGCAGCTCGTCAAGGGCCCGCGGCACTGAAGCTTTCTTT; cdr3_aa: CASSSSRARGTEAFF
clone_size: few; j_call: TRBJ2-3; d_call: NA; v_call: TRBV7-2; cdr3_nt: TGTGCCAGCAGCGCGGCCTGGTCGGGGGCACGGGGTACGCAGTATTTT; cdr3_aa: CASSAAWSGARGTQYF
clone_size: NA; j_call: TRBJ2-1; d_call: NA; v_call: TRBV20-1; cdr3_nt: TGCAGTGCTAGACACGACTATTTAGCGGATTCCTACAATGAGCAGTTCTTC; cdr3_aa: CSARHDYLADSYNEQFF
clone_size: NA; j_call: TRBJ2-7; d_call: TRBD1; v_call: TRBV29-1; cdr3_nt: TGCAGCGTTGAAACCCCAAGGGGGCCGACCTACGAGCAGTACTTC; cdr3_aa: CSVETPRGPTYEQYF
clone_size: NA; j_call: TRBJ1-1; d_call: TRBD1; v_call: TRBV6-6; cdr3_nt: TGTGCCAGCAGTAACGACAGGGTAAGAACTGAAGCTTTCTTT; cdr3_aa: CASSNDRVRTEAFF
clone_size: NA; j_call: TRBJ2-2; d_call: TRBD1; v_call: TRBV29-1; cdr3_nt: TGCAGCGTTGAAGACGGGACAGTATACACCGGGGAGCTGTTTTTT; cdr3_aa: CSVEDGTVYTGELFF
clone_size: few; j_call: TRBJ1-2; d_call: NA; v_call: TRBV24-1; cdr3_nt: TGTGCCACCAGTGATTCAGGGGACTATGGCTACACCTTC; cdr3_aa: CATSDSGDYGYTF
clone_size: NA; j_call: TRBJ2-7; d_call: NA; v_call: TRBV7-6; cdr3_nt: TGTGCCAGCAGCTTAGCGGGGGGTGGGGCCACGATGGGGCCCTACAATGAGCAGTACTTC; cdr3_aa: CASSLAGGGATMGPYNEQYF
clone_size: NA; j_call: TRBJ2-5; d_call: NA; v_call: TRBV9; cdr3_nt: TGTGCCAGCAGCGTAGCTCCGGGCAACAATGAGCAGTACTTC; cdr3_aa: CASSVAPGNNEQYF
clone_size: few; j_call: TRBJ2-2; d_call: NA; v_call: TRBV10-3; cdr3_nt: TGTGCCATGGCGGGACTCAGCACCGGGGAGCTGTTTTTT; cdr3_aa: CAMAGLSTGELFF
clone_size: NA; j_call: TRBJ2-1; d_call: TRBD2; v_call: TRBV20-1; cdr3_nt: TGCAGTGCTAGAGGTGGGCGGGAGGGTTACAATGAGCAGTTCTTC; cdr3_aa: CSARGGREGYNEQFF
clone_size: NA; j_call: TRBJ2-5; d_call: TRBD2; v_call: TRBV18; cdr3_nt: TGTGCCAGCTCTCACGGACTAGCGGGGGCGAACAATGAGCAGTACTTC; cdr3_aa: CASSHGLAGANNEQYF
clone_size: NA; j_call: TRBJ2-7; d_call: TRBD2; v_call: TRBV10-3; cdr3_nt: TGTGCCATCAGTGAGCCCGCGCGGGGGAACAATGAGCAGTACTTC; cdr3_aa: CAISEPARGNNEQYF
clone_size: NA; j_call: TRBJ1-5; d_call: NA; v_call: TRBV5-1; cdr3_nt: TGCGCCAGCGTTTCAGGACGGGGCGTCAATTATAGCAATCAGCCCCAGCATTTT; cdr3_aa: CASVSGRGVNYSNQPQHF
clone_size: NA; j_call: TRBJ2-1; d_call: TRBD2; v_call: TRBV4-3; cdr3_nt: TGCGCCAGCAGCCAAGAGCTAGAAGCGGGGGCCAGGAATGAGCAGTTCTTC; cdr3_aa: CASSQELEAGARNEQFF
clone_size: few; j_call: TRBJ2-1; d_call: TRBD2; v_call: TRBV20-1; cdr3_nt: TGCAGTGCTAGGGTTACTAGCGGACCCTACTACAATGAGCAGTTCTTC; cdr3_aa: CSARVTSGPYYNEQFF
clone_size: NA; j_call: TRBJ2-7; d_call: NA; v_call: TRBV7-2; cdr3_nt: TGTACCAGCGCTGACGGATACTCCTACGAGCAGTACTTC; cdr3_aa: CTSADGYSYEQYF
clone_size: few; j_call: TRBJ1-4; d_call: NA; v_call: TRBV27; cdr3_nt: TGTGCCAGCAGTTCGGCGAGGACCCTTAATGAAAAACTGTTTTTT; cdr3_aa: CASSSARTLNEKLFF
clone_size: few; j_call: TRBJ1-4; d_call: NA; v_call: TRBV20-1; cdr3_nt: TGCAGTGCTTCCGATGGACAGAGTAATGAAAAACTGTTTTTT; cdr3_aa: CSASDGQSNEKLFF
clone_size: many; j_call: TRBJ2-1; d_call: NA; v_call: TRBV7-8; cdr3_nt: TGTGCCAGCAGCTTGGTAGGTCTAAACTACAATGAGCAGTTCTTC; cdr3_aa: CASSLVGLNYNEQFF
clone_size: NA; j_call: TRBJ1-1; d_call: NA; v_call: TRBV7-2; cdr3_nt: TGTGCCAGCAGCTTTACAGGGTCGGACACTGAAGCTTTCTTT; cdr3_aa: CASSFTGSDTEAFF
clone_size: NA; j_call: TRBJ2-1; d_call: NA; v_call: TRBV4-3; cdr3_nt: TGCGCCAGCAGCCAAGAGGACGGGGAGCATGATGAGCAGTTCTTC; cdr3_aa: CASSQEDGEHDEQFF
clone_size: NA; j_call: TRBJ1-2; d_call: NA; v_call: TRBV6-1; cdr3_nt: TGTGCCAGCCGACTACAGGGAACTTGTGGCTACACCTTC; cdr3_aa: CASRLQGTCGYTF
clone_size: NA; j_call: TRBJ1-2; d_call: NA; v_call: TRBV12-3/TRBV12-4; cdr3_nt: TGTGCCAGCAGGTTGGACCTATATGGCTACATCTTC; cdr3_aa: CASRLDLYGYIF
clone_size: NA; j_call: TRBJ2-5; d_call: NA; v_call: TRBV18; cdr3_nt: TGTGCCAGCTCACAAAGGACCCACAATGACCAAGAGACCCAGTACTTC; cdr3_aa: CASSQRTHNDQETQYF
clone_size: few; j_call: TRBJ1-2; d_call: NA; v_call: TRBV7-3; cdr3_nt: TGTGCCAGCAGCTTCGGCGGGGCTAACTATGGCTACACCTTC; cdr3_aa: CASSFGGANYGYTF
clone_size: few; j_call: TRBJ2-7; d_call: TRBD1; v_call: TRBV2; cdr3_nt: TGTGCCAGGGGCGCGGACAGGGGGCTTTCCTACGAGCAGTACTTC; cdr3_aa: CARGADRGLSYEQYF
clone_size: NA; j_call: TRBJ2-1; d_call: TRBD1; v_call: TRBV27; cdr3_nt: TGTGCCAGCCGAATAACCAGGACAGGGGCGTATGAGCAGTTCTTC; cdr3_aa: CASRITRTGAYEQFF
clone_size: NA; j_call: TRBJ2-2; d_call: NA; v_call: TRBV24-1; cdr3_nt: TGTGCCACCGGCTGGGGGACCGGGGAGCTGTTTTTT; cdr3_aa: CATGWGTGELFF